The 5 T cell receptor beta chains in this list originate from one sample, sequenced in a study of TIL therapy for anti-PD-1-resistant metastatic lung cancer. The time point is: pre-treatment sample, taken before nivolumab and TIL therapy. Sequencing used immunoSEQ v3. The repertoire was sequenced with immunoSEQ multiplex PCR; TCRdb's copy has only in-frame clones and lacks some. In the table there are 55,000 or so clones, more than 80% of which are singletons. Sequencing was performed on blood, taken at baseline. These receptors were obtained from a person aged 25-85 years with non-small cell lung cancer.

The chain links TRBV4-2 to TRBJ2-7; D gene uncertain. Germline CDR1 and CDR2: LGHNA and YNFKEQ. The CDR3 has 13 amino acids. The V end lost 1 base, the J end lost 5 bases, and 9 bases lay between the germline ends. The CDR3: CASSQVVENEQYF. In nucleotides, the CDR3 is TGTGCCAGCAGCCAAGTTGTGGAGAACGAGCAGTACTTC.

The gene calls are TRBV5-1 and TRBJ2-3; no reliable D call. This CDR3 comprises 13 residues. With 4 bases removed from V and 2 bases from J, the gap between germline ends came to 8 bases. CDR1 is SGHRS and CDR2 is YFSETQ in the germline V gene. This CDR3 is CASSPRFTDTQYF. For the CDR3, the DNA is TGCGCCAGCAGCCCCAGATTCACAGATACGCAGTATTTT.

This clone showed up just a few times. This chain connects TRBV19 to TRBJ2-1; 8 positions match TRBD2. The CDR3 is 15 amino acids. The V segment lost 1 base and the J segment 7 bases; nucleotides outside the gene matches: 6. The germline V gene has CDR1 LNHDA and CDR2 SQIVND (reference sequence). The CDR3 DNA sequence: TGTGCCAGTAGTATAGGGGCGGGAGGATGGAATGAGCAGTTCTTC. Translation gives CASSIGAGGWNEQFF.

This clone was observed a few times. This chain connects TRBV7-9 to TRBJ1-6; the D is unclear. CDR1 is SEHNR, CDR2 FQNEAQ, per germline (reference sequence). Trimming removed 1 base at V and 7 bases at J, with 8 bases between. The CDR3 spans 14 residues. The CDR3 protein is CASSLVMGNSPLHF. The CDR3, as DNA: TGTGCCAGCAGCTTAGTGATGGGGAATTCACCCCTCCACTTT.

The J gene is TRBJ2-1, the V gene TRBV6-5; TRBD2 matches 9 bases. Unmatched junction bases numbered 7, after V lost 0 bases and J lost 7 bases. The germline V gene encodes CDR1 MNHEY and CDR2 SVGAGI. The CDR3 is 16 residues long. As DNA, the CDR3 is TGTGCCAGCAGTTACTCCCGGCGGGGGGGCCAGAATGAGCAGTTCTTC. It is translated as CASSYSRRGGQNEQFF.